The rows below give T cell receptor beta chains drawn from one sample of a study of PD-1 blockade in classical Hodgkin lymphoma. Measured with immunoSEQ multiplex PCR; TCRdb has only the in-frame clones, and not every one. The table has about 100,000 clones, 70% to 90% seen once. This specimen consisted of peripheral blood mononuclear cells (PBMCs), obtained before the second cycle of nivolumab. These receptors were taken from a human donor with classical Hodgkin lymphoma. CDR3s include the opening cysteine and the closing phenylalanine or tryptophan. Each record gives: D gene, clone size, J gene, V gene, CDR3 DNA, CDR3 protein. D genes are given only for firm matches. A clone size is listed for some rows: how often the clone was seen (once, few, many), or a class if it is expanded.

- | - | TRBJ2-7 | TRBV5-1 | TGCGCCAGCAGCTTGGTAATAGGGGAAGACTCCTACGAGCAGTACTTC | CASSLVIGEDSYEQYF
- | - | TRBJ1-1 | TRBV6-5 | TGTGCCAGCAGTTACTCGATCTTGGGCACTGAAGCTTTCTTT | CASSYSILGTEAFF
TRBD2 | - | TRBJ2-5 | TRBV6-5 | TGTGCCAGCAGCCCAACTAGCGCCGGGAAAAGGTCCCAGTACTTC | CASSPTSAGKRSQYF
- | - | TRBJ2-7 | TRBV28 | TGTGCCAGCAGAGAATACCCGCACGAGCAGTACTTC | CASREYPHEQYF
TRBD1 | - | TRBJ2-7 | TRBV6-1 | TGTGCCAGCAGTGTAATTCCGACAGGGCACTACGAGCAGTACTTC | CASSVIPTGHYEQYF
TRBD2 | once | TRBJ2-1 | TRBV11-2 | TGTGCCAGCAGGAAGATTAGCGGGAGGGCCACCGAGCAGTTCTTC | CASRKISGRATEQFF
- | - | TRBJ1-5 | TRBV28 | TGTGCCAGCAGCGCTACATTTTCCGGCCAGCCCCAGCATTTT | CASSATFSGQPQHF
TRBD1 | - | TRBJ1-5 | TRBV7-2 | TGTGCCAGCAGCGGACAGGGAAGCAATCAGCCCCAGCATTTT | CASSGQGSNQPQHF
- | - | TRBJ2-5 | TRBV28 | TGTGCCAGCAGTTTATCATTGGGGCGCCCGGGGACCCAGTACTTC | CASSLSLGRPGTQYF
TRBD1 | - | TRBJ1-1 | TRBV5-5 | TGTGCCAGCAGCTCAATTACCGGGACAGGCGTCATGGAAGCTTTCTTT | CASSSITGTGVMEAFF
TRBD2 | once | TRBJ2-7 | TRBV6-6 | TGTGCCAGCAGCCCTCTAGCGGGCCTGATCTACGAGCAGTACTTC | CASSPLAGLIYEQYF
- | - | TRBJ1-1 | TRBV4-3 | TGCGCCAGCAGCCCCAAGTGGGGCCCGAACACTGAAGCTTTCTTT | CASSPKWGPNTEAFF
- | - | TRBJ2-7 | TRBV7-9 | TGTGCCAGCAGCGAACAGGCCTACACCGATTACGAGCAGTACTTC | CASSEQAYTDYEQYF
- | - | TRBJ1-2 | TRBV6-1 | TGTGCCAGCACCCAAGACAGCAACTATGGCTACACCTTC | CASTQDSNYGYTF
TRBD2 | - | TRBJ2-1 | TRBV6-6 | TGTGCCAGCAGTTACGGGACTAGCGGGGTCAATGAGCAGTTCTTC | CASSYGTSGVNEQFF
- | - | TRBJ1-1 | TRBV28 | TGTGCCAGCAGTTCGTGGGGGCTGGAGGCGATCATGAACACTGAAGCTTTCTTT | CASSSWGLEAIMNTEAFF
TRBD1 | - | TRBJ2-7 | TRBV11-2 | TGTGCCAGCAGCGGTGGGACAGGGGGATTAAGCTCCTACGAGCAGTACTTC | CASSGGTGGLSSYEQYF
- | - | TRBJ1-1 | TRBV19 | TGTGCCAGTGGCCTATTTGGCGGGGGCACTGAAGCTTTCTTT | CASGLFGGGTEAFF
TRBD2 | - | TRBJ2-2 | TRBV28 | TGTGCCAGCAGTATTAGCGGGAGAGGGCGCACCGGGGAGCTGTTTTTT | CASSISGRGRTGELFF
- | - | TRBJ2-1 | TRBV18 | TGTGCCAGCTCACCAGGCCCCCTCGAGTTCTATGAGCAGTTCTTC | CASSPGPLEFYEQFF
- | - | TRBJ2-7 | TRBV18 | TGTGCCAGCTCACCACGACGCGTCTCCTACGAGCAGTACTTC | CASSPRRVSYEQYF
- | - | TRBJ2-3 | TRBV4-1 | TGCGCCAGCAGCCAGTCGGGTCTGGGGACAGATACGCAGTATTTT | CASSQSGLGTDTQYF
- | - | TRBJ2-6 | TRBV9 | TGTGCCAGCAGCGTTGGGGGTGCACTTAAATCTGGGGCCAACGTCCTGACTTTC | CASSVGGALKSGANVLTF
TRBD2 | - | TRBJ2-2 | TRBV2 | TGTGCCAGCAGCGGGACTAGCGGGAGTTTTGGGGAGCTGTTTTTT | CASSGTSGSFGELFF
- | - | TRBJ1-2 | TRBV6-5 | TGTGCCAGCAGCCACGGGACTAACTATGGCTACACCTTC | CASSHGTNYGYTF
TRBD1 | - | TRBJ2-7 | TRBV5-1 | TGCGCCAGCAGCTTGTCAGGGGGCCGCTCCTACGAGCAGTACTTC | CASSLSGGRSYEQYF
TRBD1 | once | TRBJ1-2 | TRBV7-9 | TGTGCCAGCAGCTTAGTGGGACAGGGGGTGTATGGCTACACCTTC | CASSLVGQGVYGYTF
- | once | TRBJ2-1 | TRBV27 | TGTGCCAGCAGTTTAATGGGCTCACGCCCTTACAATGAGCAGTTCTTC | CASSLMGSRPYNEQFF
- | - | TRBJ2-5 | TRBV5-1 | TGCGCCAGCAGCCATACTAGTAGAAGGGCGGGGCGGGAGACCCAGTACTTC | CASSHTSRRAGRETQYF
- | - | TRBJ2-5 | TRBV5-1 | TGCGCCAGCAGCTTGTGGCTTAGCGGCGTAGGACAGGACAGAAAAGAGACCCAGTACTTC | CASSLWLSGVGQDRKETQYF
- | - | TRBJ1-1 | TRBV20-1 | TGCAGTGCTATTATGAACACTGAAGCTTTCTTT | CSAIMNTEAFF
- | - | TRBJ2-3 | TRBV9 | TGTGCCAGCAGCCCCAGGGGGGGACAGGAGACCACAGATACGCAGTATTTT | CASSPRGGQETTDTQYF